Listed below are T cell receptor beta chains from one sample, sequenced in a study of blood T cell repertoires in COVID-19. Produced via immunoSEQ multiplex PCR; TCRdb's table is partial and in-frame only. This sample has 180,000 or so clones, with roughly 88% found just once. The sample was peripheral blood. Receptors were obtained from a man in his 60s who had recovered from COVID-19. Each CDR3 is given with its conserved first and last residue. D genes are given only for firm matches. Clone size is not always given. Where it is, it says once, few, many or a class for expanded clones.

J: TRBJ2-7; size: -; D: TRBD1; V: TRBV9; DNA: TGTGCCAGCAGTATGGGACAGGGGATAGCTTACGAGCAGTACTTC; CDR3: CASSMGQGIAYEQYF
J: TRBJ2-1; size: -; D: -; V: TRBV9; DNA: TGTGCCAGCAGCGTAGCGGGCTACAATGAGCAGTTCTTC; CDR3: CASSVAGYNEQFF
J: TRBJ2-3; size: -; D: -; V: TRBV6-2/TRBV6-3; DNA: TGTGCCAGCAGCCTCCACGCCAACGGGGGTTATCATACGCAGTATTTT; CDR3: CASSLHANGGYHTQYF
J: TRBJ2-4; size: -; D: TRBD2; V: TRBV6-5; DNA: TGTGCCAGCCGGGGAGGGGAAAACATTCAGTACTTC; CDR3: CASRGGENIQYF
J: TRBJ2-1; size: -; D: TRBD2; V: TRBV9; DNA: TGTGCCAGCAGCGTCGCTAGCGGGGGGCCGAGCTCCTACAATGAGCAGTTCTTC; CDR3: CASSVASGGPSSYNEQFF
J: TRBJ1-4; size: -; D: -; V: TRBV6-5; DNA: TGTGCCAGCACGAGCCGGAGGCCACGGAGGTTTTTT; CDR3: CASTSRRPRRFF
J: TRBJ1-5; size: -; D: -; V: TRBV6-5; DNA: TGTGCCAGCAGTTACTCGAAAGCTAGCAATCAGCCCCAGCATTTT; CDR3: CASSYSKASNQPQHF
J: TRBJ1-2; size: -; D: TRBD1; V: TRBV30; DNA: TGTGCCTGGTATATCGGCCAGGGGGGATATGGCTACACCTTC; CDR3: CAWYIGQGGYGYTF
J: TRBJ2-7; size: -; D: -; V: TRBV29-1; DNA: TGCAGCGTCAGACAGCTCTACGAGCAGTACTTC; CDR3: CSVRQLYEQYF
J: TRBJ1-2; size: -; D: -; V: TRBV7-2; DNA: TGTGCCAGCAGCTTAGCGGGCGGGAGCTATGGCTACACCTTC; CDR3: CASSLAGGSYGYTF
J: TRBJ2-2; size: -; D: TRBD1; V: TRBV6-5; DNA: TGTGCCAGCAGTTACCAAATGGGACAGGGGCGGGAGCTGTTTTTT; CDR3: CASSYQMGQGRELFF
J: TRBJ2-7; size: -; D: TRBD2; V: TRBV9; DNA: TGTGCCAGCAGCGCTACCCTAGCGGGGGGGAGCGAGCAGTACTTC; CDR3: CASSATLAGGSEQYF
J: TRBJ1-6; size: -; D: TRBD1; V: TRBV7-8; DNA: TGTGCCAGCAGCTTCGGGACAGGGGATGGCGATTCACCCCTCCACTTT; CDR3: CASSFGTGDGDSPLHF
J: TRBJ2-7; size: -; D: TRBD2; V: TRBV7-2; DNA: TGTGCCAGCAGCTTACTAGCGGAATACTACGAGCAGTACTTC; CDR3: CASSLLAEYYEQYF
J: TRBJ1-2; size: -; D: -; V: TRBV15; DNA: TGTGCCACCAGCACCCAATACAGCACGGGCTACACCTTC; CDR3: CATSTQYSTGYTF
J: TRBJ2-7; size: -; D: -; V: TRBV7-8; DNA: TGTGCCAGCAGCCAATATAGCGTTAGCTCCTACGAGCAGTACTTC; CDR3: CASSQYSVSSYEQYF
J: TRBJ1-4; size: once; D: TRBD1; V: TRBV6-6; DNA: TGTGCCAGCAGCCCCAGGGGGACAACTAATGAAAAACTGTTTTTT; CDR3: CASSPRGTTNEKLFF
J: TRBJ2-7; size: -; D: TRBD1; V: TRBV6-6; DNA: TGTGCCAGCAGTTACTTAGGACAGGGTACCTACGAGCAGTACTTC; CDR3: CASSYLGQGTYEQYF
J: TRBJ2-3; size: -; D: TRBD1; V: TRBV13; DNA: TGTGCCAGCAGCTTTAGGGACAGGGGAACAGATACGCAGTATTTT; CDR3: CASSFRDRGTDTQYF
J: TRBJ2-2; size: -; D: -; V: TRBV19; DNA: TGTGCCAGTAGTAGGCAGTTCACTACTATTACCGGGGAGCTGTTTTTT; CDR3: CASSRQFTTITGELFF
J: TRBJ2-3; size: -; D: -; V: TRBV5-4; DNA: TGTGCCAGCAGCTTGCGTGCAACGGGCGGGGCAGATACGCAGTATTTT; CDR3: CASSLRATGGADTQYF
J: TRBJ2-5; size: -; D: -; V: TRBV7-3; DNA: TGTGCCAGCAGCTTAGGAGGCCAAGAGACCCAGTACTTC; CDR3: CASSLGGQETQYF
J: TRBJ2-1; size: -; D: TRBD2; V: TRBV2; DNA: TGTGCCAGCAACGAACTAGCGGGGGGATACAATGAGCAGTTCTTC; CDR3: CASNELAGGYNEQFF
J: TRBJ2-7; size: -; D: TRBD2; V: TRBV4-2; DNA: TGTGCCAGCAGCCCCGGAGAGGGAGGGCCGGGATACGAGCAGTACTTC; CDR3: CASSPGEGGPGYEQYF
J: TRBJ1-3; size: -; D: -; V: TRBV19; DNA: TGTGCCAGTATTGCGGCTGGAAACACCATATATTTT; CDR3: CASIAAGNTIYF
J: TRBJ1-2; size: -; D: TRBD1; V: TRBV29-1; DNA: TGCAGCGTCCAGGGGGGAGATAACTATGGCTACACCTTC; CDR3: CSVQGGDNYGYTF
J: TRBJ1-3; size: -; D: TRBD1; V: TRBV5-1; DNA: TGCGCCAGCAGCTTGGGCCACAGGGGCTTCGAAAACACCATATATTTT; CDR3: CASSLGHRGFENTIYF
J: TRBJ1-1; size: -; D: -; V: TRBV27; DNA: TGTGCCAGCAGTGTCAGGGGCCAGGGAAACACTGAAGCTTTCTTT; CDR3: CASSVRGQGNTEAFF
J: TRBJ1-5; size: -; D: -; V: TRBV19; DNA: TGTGCCAGTAGTATGTCAGGGGCACATAATCAGCCCCAGCATTTT; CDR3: CASSMSGAHNQPQHF
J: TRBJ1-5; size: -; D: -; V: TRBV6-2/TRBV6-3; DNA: TGTGCCAGCAGTTACGGGCAGTATAGCAATCAGCCCCAGCATTTT; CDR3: CASSYGQYSNQPQHF
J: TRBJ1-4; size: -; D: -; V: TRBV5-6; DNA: TGTGCCAGCAGCACCGGGACACTTAATGAAAAACTGTTTTTT; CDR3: CASSTGTLNEKLFF
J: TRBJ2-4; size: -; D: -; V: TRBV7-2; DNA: TGTGCCAGCAATCTGGGAGGCATTCAGTACTTC; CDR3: CASNLGGIQYF
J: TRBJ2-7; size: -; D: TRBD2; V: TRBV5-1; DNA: TGCGCCAGCAGTCCTCTAGCGGGGGGGGCTCCCTACGAGCAGTACTTC; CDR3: CASSPLAGGAPYEQYF
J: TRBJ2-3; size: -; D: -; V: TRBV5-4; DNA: TGTGCCAGCAGCTTGGCAGGCGCCACAGATACGCAGTATTTT; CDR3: CASSLAGATDTQYF
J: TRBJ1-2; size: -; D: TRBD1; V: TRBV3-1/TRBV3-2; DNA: TGTGCCAGCAGCCCCGGACAGGGGGGAGGTCGGGGCTACACCTTC; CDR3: CASSPGQGGGRGYTF
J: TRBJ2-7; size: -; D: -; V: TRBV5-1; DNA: TGCGCCAGCAGCTTGGAACAGTCCCACTACGAGCAGTACTTC; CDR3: CASSLEQSHYEQYF
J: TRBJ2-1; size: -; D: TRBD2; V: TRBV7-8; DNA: TGTGCCAGCAGCTTAGTAGGCGGGGGGGCTCATAATGAGCAGTTCTTC; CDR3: CASSLVGGGAHNEQFF
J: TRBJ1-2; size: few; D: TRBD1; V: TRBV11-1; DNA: TGTGCCAGCAGCCCGATTAAGACAGGGGGCGGAGGCTACACCTTC; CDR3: CASSPIKTGGGGYTF
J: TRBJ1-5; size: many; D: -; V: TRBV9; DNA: TGTGCCAGCAGCGTAGCGGAGAATCAGCCCCAGCATTTT; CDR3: CASSVAENQPQHF
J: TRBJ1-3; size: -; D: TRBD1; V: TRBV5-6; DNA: TGTGCCAGCAGCTTGAGGGGGCAGAGCTCTGGAAACACCATATATTTT; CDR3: CASSLRGQSSGNTIYF
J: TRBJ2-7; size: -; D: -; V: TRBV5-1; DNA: TGCGCCAGCAGCGTTCAGGGTCGCGACGAGCAGTACTTC; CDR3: CASSVQGRDEQYF
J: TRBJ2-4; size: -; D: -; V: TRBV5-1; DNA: TGCGCCAGCAGCCCGTCGGGAGAAGAGTCGCGAGCCAAAAACATTCAGTACTTC; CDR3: CASSPSGEESRAKNIQYF
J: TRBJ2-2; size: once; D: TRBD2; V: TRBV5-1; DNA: TGCGCCAGCAGTTTAACCCCGGGACTAGCGACCGGGGAGCTGTTTTTT; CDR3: CASSLTPGLATGELFF
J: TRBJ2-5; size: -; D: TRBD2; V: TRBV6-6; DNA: TGTGCCAGCAGTGGGGGAGGGGTGGTGGAAGAGACCCAGTACTTC; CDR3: CASSGGGVVEETQYF
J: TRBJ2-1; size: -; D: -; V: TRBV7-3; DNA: TGTGCCAGCAGCCACTGGACGAGGGCAGGGGATAGGAATGAGCAGTTCTTC; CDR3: CASSHWTRAGDRNEQFF
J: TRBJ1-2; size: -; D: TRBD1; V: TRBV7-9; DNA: TGTGCCAGCAGCCCGGGACAGGGACTTGGCTACACCTTC; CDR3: CASSPGQGLGYTF